The 3 T cell receptor beta chains below were found in one sample sequenced in a study of blood T cell repertoires in COVID-19. Method: immunoSEQ multiplex PCR; TCRdb's copy keeps in-frame clones and lacks some. The sample has roughly 190,000 clones, 75% to 85% seen once. The sample was peripheral blood. Receptors originate from a man between 60 and 70 years old with acute or convalescent COVID-19.

This sequence joins TRBV21-1 and TRBJ2-2; the DNA was not compared with TRBD1, the D call given in the table. TRBV21-1 is a pseudogene segment. CDR3 length: 14 amino acids. CDR3 sequence: CASSSSGGTGELFF. The DNA for the CDR3 is TGTGCCAGCAGCTCATCAGGGGGGACCGGGGAGCTGTTTTTT.

J is TRBJ1-2 and V is TRBV12-5; the D gene is possibly TRBD1 (5 bases). Germline values: CDR1 LGHNT, CDR2 FRNRAP. Trimming left V 5 bases short and J 2 bases short, with 18 bases between. The length of the CDR3 is 16 residues. In DNA form, the CDR3 reads TGTGCTAGTGGTCTCAACAGGTACCTAGGGAACTATGGCTACACCTTC. This gives the protein CASGLNRYLGNYGYTF.

The rearrangement joins TRBV10-2 to TRBJ2-1; 8 bases are shared with TRBD1. V trimming: 7 bases; J trimming: 3 bases; junction bases outside the gene matches: 5. From germline, CDR1 is WSHSY and CDR2 SAAADI. The CDR3 is made up of 14 amino acids. As DNA, the CDR3 is TGCGCCAGCATGGGGACAGGAATCTACAATGAGCAGTTCTTC. Translated, it gives CASMGTGIYNEQFF.